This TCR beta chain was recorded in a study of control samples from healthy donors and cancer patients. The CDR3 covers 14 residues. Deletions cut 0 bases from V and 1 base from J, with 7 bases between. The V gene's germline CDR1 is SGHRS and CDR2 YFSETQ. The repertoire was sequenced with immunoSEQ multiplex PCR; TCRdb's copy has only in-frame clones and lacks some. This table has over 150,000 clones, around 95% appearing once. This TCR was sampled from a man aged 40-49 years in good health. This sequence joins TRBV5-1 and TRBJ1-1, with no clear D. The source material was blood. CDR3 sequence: CASSLVVRNTEAFF. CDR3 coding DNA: TGCGCCAGCAGCTTGGTGGTTCGGAACACTGAAGCTTTCTTT.